This TCR beta chain was found in a study of identical twins. Ten or more counts support this clonotype. Its antigen is as yet unknown. TCRdb reanalysed the 5' RACE reads using MiXCR and keeps one entry per CDR3 protein. The sample yields more than 400,000 distinct CDR3 sequences, approximately 16% seen once. CDR3 length equals 13 residues. V dropped 2 bases and J dropped 2 bases, with 6 bases sitting between them. Whole-study findings and limits: Abundant beta clonotypes from cord blood bore fewer insertions; memory repertoires lacked this pattern.

This sample was also put to use in a study of yellow fever vaccine responses in identical twins.

Material: CD4+ T cells sorted from blood. The gene calls are TRBV12-3 or TRBV12-4 and TRBJ1-2, with no clear D. This receptor was identified in a woman between 18 and 29 years old in good health. CDR3 region: CASSLRENYGYTF. The DNA of the CDR3 is TGTGCCAGCAGTTTACGAGAGAACTATGGCTACACCTTC.